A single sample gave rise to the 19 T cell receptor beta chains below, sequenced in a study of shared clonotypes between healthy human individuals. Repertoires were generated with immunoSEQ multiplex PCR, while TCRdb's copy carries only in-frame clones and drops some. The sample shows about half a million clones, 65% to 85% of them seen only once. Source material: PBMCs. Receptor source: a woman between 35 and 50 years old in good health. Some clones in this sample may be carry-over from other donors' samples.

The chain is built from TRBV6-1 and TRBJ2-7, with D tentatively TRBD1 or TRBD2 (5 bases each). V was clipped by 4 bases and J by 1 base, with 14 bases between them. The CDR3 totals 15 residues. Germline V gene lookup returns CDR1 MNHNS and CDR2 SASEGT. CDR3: CASSARRGASYEQYF. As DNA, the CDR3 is TGTGCCAGCAGTGCCCGCCGGGGCGCGTCCTACGAGCAGTACTTC.

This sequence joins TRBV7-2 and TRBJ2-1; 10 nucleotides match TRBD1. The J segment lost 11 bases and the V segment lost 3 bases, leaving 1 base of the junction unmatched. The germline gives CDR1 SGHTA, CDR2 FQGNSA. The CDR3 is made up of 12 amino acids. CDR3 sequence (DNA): TGTGCCAGCAGCTTGGGACAGGGGCAGCAGTTCTTC. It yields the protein CASSLGQGQQFF.

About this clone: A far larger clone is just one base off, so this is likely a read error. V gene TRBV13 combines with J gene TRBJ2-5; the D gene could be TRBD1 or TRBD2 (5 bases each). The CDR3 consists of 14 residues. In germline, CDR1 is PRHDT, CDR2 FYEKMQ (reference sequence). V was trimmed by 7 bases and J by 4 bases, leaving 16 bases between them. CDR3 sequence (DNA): TGTGCCAGCAACTCCGGACGGGACGGAGAGACCCAGTACTTC. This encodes CASNSGRDGETQYF.

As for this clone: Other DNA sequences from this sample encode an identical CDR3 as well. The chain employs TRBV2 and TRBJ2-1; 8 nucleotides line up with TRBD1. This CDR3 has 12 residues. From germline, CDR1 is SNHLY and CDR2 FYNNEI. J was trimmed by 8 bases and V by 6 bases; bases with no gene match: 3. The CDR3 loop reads CASRGQGHEQFF. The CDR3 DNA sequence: TGTGCCAGCAGAGGACAGGGCCATGAGCAGTTCTTC. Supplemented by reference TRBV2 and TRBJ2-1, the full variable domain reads EPEVTQTPSHQVTQMGQEVILRCVPISNHLYFYWYRQILGQKVEFLVSFYNNEISEKSEIFDDQFSVERPDGSNFTLKIRSTKLEDSAMYFCASRGQGHEQFFGPGTRLTVL.

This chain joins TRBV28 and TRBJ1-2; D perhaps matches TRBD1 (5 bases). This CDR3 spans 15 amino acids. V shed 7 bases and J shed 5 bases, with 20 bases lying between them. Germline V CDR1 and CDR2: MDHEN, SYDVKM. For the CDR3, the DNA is TGTGCCAGCACCGCCCAAGAAGCGGGGGGATATGGCTACACCTTC. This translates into CASTAQEAGGYGYTF.

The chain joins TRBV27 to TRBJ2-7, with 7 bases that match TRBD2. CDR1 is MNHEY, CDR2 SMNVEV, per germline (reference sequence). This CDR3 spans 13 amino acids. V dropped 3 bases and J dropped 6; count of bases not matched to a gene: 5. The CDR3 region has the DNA TGTGCCAGCAGTTTCCGGGGAGGGAGCGAGCAGTACTTC. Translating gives CASSFRGGSEQYF.

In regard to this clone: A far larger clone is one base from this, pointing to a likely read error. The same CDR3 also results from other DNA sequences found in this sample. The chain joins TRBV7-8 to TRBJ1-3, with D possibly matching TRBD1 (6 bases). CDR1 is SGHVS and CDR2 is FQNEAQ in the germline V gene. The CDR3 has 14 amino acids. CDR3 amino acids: CASSARLVKGELHF. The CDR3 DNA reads TGTGCCAGCAGCGCTAGATTAGTAAAGGGGGAGTTACATTTT.

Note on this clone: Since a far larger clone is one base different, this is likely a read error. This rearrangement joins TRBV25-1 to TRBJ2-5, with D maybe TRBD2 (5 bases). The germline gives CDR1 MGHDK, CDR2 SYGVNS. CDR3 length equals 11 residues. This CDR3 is CAGSEGWTQYF. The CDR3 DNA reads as TGTGCCGGCAGTGAGGGATGGACCCAGTACTTC.

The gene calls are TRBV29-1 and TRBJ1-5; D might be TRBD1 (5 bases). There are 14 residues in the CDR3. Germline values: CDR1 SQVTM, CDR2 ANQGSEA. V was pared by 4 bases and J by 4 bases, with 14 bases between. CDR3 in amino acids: CSVGFSGNNQPQHF. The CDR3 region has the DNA TGCAGCGTTGGTTTTTCAGGGAATAATCAGCCCCAGCATTTT.

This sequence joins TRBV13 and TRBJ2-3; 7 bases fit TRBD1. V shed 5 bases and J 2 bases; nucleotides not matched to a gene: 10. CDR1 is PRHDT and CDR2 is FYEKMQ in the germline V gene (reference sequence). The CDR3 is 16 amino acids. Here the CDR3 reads CASSGRDRTYTDTQYF. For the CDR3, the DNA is TGTGCCAGCAGCGGCCGGGACAGAACATACACAGATACGCAGTATTTT.

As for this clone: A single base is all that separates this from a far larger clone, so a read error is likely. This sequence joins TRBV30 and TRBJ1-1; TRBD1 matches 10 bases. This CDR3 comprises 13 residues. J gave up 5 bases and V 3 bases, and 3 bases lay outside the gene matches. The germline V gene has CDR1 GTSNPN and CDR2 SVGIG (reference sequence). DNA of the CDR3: TGTGCCTGGAGGGGACAGGGGAGGACTGAAGCTTTCTTT. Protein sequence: CAWRGQGRTEAFF.

CDR3 in DNA: TGTGCCAGCAGTACAGGGGCCCCAGATACGCAGTATTTT. It specifies CASSTGAPDTQYF. This chain links TRBV28 with TRBJ2-3; TRBD1 matches 7 bases. Germline CDR1 is MDHEN and CDR2 is SYDVKM. The CDR3 contains 13 residues. Trimming at V came to 5 bases and at J to 4 bases, leaving 3 bases not matched to a gene.

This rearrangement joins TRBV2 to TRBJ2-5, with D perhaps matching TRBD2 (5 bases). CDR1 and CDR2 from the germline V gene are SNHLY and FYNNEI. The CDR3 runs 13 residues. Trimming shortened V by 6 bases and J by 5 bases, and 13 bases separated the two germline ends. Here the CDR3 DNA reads TGTGCCAGCAGCCCCGCGCGGGTGGAGACCCAGTACTTC. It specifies CASSPARVETQYF.

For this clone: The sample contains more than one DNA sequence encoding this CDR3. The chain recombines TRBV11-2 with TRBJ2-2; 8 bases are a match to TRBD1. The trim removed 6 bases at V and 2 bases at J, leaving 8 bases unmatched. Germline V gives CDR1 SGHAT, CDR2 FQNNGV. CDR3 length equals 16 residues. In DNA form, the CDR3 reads TGTGCCAGCAGGCGACCCGGGACAGGAAACACCGGGGAGCTGTTTTTT. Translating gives CASRRPGTGNTGELFF.

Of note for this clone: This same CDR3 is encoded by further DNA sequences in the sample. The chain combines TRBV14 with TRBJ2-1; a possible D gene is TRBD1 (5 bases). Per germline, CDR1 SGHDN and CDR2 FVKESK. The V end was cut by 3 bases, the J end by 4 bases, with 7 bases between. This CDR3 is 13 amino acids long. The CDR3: CASSQGPYNEQFF. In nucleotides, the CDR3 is TGTGCCAGCAGCCAGGGGCCGTACAATGAGCAGTTCTTC.

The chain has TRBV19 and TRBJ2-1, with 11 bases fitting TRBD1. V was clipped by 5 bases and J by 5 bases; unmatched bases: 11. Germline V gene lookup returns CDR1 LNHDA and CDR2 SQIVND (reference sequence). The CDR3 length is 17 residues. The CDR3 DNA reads TGTGCCAGTAGTGCCCGGGCCGGGACAGGGGGTAACAATGAGCAGTTCTTC. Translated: CASSARAGTGGNNEQFF.

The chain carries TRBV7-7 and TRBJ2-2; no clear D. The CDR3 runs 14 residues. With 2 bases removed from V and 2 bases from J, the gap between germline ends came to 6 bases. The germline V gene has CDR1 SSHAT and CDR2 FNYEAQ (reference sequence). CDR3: CASSLRINTGELFF. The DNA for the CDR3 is TGTGCCAGCAGCTTAAGGATCAACACCGGGGAGCTGTTTTTT.

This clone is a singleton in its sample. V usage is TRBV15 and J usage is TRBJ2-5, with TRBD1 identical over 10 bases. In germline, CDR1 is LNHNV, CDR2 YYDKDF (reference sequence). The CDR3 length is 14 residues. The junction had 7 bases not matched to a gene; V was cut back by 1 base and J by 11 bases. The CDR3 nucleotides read TGTGCCACCAGCAGAGGGGGGGACAGGGGTCATCAGTACTTC. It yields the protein CATSRGGDRGHQYF. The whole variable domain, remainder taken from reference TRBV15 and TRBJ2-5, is DAMVIQNPRYQVTQFGKPVTLSCSQTLNHNVMYWYQQKSSQAPKLLFHYYDKDFNNEADTPDNFQSRRPNTSFCFLDIRSPGLGDTAMYLCATSRGGDRGHQYFGPGTRLLVL.

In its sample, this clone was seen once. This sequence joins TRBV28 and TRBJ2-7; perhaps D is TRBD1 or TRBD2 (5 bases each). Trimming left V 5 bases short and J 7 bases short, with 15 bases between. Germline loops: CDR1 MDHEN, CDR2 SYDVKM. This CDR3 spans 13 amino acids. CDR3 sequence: CASSDSRSGEQYF. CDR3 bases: TGTGCCAGCAGTGACAGCAGATCGGGGGAGCAGTACTTC.